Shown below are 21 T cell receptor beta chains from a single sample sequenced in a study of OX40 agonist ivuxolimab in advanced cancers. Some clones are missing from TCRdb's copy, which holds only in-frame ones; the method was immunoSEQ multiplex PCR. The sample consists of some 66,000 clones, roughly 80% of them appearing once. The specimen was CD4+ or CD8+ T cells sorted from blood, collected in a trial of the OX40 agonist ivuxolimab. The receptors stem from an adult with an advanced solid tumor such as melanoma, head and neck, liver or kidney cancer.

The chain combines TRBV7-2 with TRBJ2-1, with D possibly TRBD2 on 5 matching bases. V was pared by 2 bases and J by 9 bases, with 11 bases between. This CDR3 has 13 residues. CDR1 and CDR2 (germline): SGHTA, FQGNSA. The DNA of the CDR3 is TGTGCCAGCAGCTTAAGATCTGCGGGTGAGCAGTTCTTC. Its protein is CASSLRSAGEQFF.

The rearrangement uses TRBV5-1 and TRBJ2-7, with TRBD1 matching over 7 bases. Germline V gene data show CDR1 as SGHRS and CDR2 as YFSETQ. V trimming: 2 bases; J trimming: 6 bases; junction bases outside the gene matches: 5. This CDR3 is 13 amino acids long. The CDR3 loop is CASSFGQAGEQYF. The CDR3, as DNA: TGCGCCAGCAGCTTCGGACAGGCGGGCGAGCAGTACTTC.

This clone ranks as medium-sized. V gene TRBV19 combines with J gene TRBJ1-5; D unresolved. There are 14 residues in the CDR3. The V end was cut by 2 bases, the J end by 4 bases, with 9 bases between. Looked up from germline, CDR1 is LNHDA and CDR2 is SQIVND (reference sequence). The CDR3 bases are TGTGCCAGTAGTATACTACACGATAATCAGCCCCAGCATTTT. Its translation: CASSILHDNQPQHF.

The CDR3 bases are TGTGCCAGCAGCTTAGGGGGACAAGGGGGCGAGCAGTACTTC. The encoded protein is CASSLGGQGGEQYF. This chain connects TRBV7-5 to TRBJ2-7; the table's D call TRBD1 went unverified against the DNA. TRBV7-5 is a pseudogene locus. This CDR3 spans 14 amino acids.

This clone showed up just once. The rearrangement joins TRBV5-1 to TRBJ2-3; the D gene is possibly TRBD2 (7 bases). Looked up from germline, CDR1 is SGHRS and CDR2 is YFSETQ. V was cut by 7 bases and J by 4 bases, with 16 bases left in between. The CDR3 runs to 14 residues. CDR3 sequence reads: CASSPGGSADTQYF. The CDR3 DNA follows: TGCGCCAGCTCCCCGGGGGGCAGCGCAGATACGCAGTATTTT.

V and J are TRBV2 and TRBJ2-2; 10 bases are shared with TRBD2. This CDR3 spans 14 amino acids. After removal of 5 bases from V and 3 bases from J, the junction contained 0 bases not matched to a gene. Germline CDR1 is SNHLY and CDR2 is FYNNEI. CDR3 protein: CASSLAGDTGELFF. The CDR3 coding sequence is TGTGCCAGCAGTCTAGCGGGAGACACCGGGGAGCTGTTTTTT.

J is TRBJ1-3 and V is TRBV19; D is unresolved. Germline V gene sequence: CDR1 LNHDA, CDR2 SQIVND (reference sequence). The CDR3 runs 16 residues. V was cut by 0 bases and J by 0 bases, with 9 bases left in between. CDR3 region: CASSIDTTTSGNTIYF. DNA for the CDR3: TGTGCCAGTAGTATAGATACGACGACCTCTGGAAACACCATATATTTT.

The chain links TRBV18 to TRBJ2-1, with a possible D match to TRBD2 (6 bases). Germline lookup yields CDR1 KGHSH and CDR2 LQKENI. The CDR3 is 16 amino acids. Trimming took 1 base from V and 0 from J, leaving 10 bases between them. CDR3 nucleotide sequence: TGTGCCAGCTCACCACGGCAAGCGGGCTCCTACAATGAGCAGTTCTTC. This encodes CASSPRQAGSYNEQFF.

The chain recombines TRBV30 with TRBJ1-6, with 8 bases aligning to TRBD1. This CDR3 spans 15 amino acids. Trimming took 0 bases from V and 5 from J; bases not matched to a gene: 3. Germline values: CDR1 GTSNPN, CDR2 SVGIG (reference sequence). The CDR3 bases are TGTGCCTGGAGTGTACGGGACAGGCATAATTCACCCCTCCACTTT. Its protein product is CAWSVRDRHNSPLHF. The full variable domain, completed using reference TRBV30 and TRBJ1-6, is SQTIHQWPATLVQPVGSPLSLECTVEGTSNPNLYWYRQAAGRGLQLLFYSVGIGQISSEVPQNLSASRPQDRQFILSSKKLLLSDSGFYLCAWSVRDRHNSPLHFGNGTRLTVT.

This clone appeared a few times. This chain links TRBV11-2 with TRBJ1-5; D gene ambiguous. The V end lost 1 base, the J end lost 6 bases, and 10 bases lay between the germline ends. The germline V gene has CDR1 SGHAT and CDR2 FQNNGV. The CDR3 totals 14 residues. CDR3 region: CASSLGGSSQPQHF. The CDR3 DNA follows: TGTGCCAGCAGCTTAGGTGGCAGTAGTCAGCCCCAGCATTTT.

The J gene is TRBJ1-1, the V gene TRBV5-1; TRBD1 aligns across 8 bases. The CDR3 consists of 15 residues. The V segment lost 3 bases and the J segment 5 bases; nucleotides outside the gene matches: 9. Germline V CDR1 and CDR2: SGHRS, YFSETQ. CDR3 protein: CASSSIGQGDTEAFF. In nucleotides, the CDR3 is TGCGCCAGCAGCTCCATTGGACAGGGAGATACTGAAGCTTTCTTT.

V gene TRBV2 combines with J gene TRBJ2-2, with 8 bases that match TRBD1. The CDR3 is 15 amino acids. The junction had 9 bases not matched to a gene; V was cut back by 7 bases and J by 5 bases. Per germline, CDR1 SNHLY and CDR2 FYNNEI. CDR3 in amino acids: CASTDGRGRTGELFF. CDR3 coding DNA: TGTGCCAGCACCGACGGCAGGGGGCGTACCGGGGAGCTGTTTTTT.

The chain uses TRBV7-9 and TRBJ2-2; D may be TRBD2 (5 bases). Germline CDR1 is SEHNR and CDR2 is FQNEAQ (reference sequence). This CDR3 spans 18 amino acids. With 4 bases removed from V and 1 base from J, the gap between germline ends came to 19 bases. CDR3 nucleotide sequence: TGTGCCAGCAGCTCTTCGGGTAGACGAGGGAAGAACACCGGGGAGCTGTTTTTT. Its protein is CASSSSGRRGKNTGELFF.

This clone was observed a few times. DNA for the CDR3: TGTGCCTGGAGTGTACCTGGTGCACGGACCTATGGCTACACCTTC. Its translation is CAWSVPGARTYGYTF. This chain uses TRBV30 with TRBJ1-2, with D unclear. Germline loops: CDR1 GTSNPN, CDR2 SVGIG (reference sequence). Trimming pared 0 bases from V and 4 bases from J, leaving 15 bases between. There are 15 residues in the CDR3.

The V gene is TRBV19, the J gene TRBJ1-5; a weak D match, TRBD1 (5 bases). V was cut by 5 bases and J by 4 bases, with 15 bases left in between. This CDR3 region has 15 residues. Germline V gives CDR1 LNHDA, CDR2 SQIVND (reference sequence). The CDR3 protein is CASSDTGGNNQPQHF. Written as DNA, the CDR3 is TGTGCCAGTAGTGATACCGGGGGAAATAATCAGCCCCAGCATTTT.

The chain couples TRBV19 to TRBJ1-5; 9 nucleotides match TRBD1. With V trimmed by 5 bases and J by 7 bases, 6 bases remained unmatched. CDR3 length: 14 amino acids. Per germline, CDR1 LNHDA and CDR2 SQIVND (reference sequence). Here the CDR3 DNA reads TGTGCCAGTAGTGAGACAGGGGGTCGGCAGCCCCAGCATTTT. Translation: CASSETGGRQPQHF.

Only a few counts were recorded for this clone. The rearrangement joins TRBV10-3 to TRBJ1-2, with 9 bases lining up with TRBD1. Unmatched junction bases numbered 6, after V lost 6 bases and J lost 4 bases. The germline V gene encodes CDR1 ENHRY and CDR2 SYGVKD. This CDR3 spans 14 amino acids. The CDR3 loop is CAIRGTGQSYGYTF. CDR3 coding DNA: TGTGCCATCAGAGGGACAGGGCAAAGCTATGGCTACACCTTC.

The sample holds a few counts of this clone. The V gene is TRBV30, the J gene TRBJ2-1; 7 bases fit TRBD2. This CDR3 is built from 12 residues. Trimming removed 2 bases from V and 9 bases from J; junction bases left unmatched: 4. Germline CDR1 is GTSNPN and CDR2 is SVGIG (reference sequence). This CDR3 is CAWSSGRSEQFF. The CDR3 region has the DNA TGTGCCTGGAGTTCCGGGAGGAGTGAGCAGTTCTTC.

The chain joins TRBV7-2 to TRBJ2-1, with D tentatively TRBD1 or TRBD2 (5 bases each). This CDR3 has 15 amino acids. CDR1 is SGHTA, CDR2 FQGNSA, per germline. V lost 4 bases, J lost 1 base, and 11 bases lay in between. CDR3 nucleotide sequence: TGTGCCAGCAGCTCCCGGGACCATTCCTACAATGAGCAGTTCTTC. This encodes CASSSRDHSYNEQFF.

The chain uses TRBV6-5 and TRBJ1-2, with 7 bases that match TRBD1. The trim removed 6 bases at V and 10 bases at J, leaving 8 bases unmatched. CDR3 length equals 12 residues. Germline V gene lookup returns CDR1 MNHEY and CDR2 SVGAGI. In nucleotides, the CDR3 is TGTGCCAGCAGAGATAGGGACAGAGACTACACCTTC. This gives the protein CASRDRDRDYTF.

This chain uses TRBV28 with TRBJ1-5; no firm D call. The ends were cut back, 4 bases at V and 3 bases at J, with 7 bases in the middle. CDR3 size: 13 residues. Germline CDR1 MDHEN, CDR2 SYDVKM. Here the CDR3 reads CASSSFPNQPQHF. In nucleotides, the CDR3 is TGTGCCAGCAGTTCCTTTCCCAATCAGCCCCAGCATTTT.